Here is one T cell receptor beta chain with its context. Its cognate antigen is unknown. The entry originates in a study of early T cells in non-severe SARS-CoV-2 infection. Across the whole study: Sequencing targeted bulk RNA from unsorted whole blood, leaving chains unpaired. Study-wide results and caveats: Missing private and CD4 specificities, VDJdb matching favored anti-spike CD8 responses.

Each single cDNA molecule received a unique molecular identifier. TCRdb processed the 5' RACE reads anew with MiXCR; each CDR3 protein has one entry. Found here are tens of thousands of distinct CDR3 sequences, under 6% of them singletons; the top ten hold around 5%. There are 13 residues in the CDR3. V lost 0 bases, J lost 6 bases, and 8 bases lay in between. Per germline, CDR1 DFQATT and CDR2 SNEGSKA (reference sequence). The sequenced material came from whole blood. The origin of this receptor is an adult who was a healthcare worker with PCR-confirmed SARS-CoV-2 infection or an uninfected control (not recorded which). This chain connects TRBV20-1 to TRBJ2-2; D might be TRBD1 or TRBD2, each matching 6 bases. The CDR3 coding sequence is TGCAGTGCTAGAGATCGGGGGCCCGGGGAGCTGTTTTTT. Its translation: CSARDRGPGELFF.